This TCR beta chain was identified during a study of cytomegalovirus exposure and HLA in healthy donors. Overall study findings and caveats: A cluster of highly shared sequence variants was likely a sequencing artifact. The authors confirmed in vitro that three CMV-associated chains were specific for CMV antigens.

Concerning this clone itself: Its antigen remains unknown.

The primer mix had 60 Vbeta and 13 Jbeta primers. Using immunoSEQ multiplex PCR, the repertoire was profiled, and TCRdb retains in-frame clones only, with some absent. The sample lists 35,000 to 50,000 clones; roughly 80% were seen once. Germline CDR1 is LNHDA and CDR2 is SQIVND (reference sequence). The CDR3 loop spans 17 amino acids. J gave up 8 bases and V 5 bases, and 15 bases lay outside the gene matches. The sequence was obtained from a man aged 45-65 years in good health and CMV-seronegative. The chain couples TRBV19 to TRBJ2-1; 10 bases agree with TRBD2. Material: PBMCs. The CDR3 DNA follows: TGTGCCAGTAGTCCCCTAGCGAGCGGGAGGGCCCTGCATGAGCAGTTCTTC. Translated: CASSPLASGRALHEQFF.